These T cell receptor beta chains were read from a single sample in a study of T-cell reconstitution after alpha-beta-depleted transplantation in children. TCRdb recomputed calls from the PCR reads with MiXCR, one row per CDR3 protein. The data contain about 610,000 distinct CDR3 sequences, 10% to 13% of them singletons. This specimen was PBMCs from the stem cell graft donor, taken from the stem cell graft. These receptors came from a human donor who donated a stem cell graft to a child with acute myeloid leukemia. CDR3s leave out the opening cysteine and the closing phenylalanine or tryptophan.

V gene	CDR3 protein
TRBV18	ASSPGQGALLSYEQY
TRBV7-6	ASSWGVSGTSGSGELF
TRBV20-1	CARAVTGGIGNTIY
TRBV4-3	ASSQQGGETDTQY
TRBV7-9	ASSLPTSGYNEQF
TRBV3-1	ASNDRAGEKLF
TRBV20-1	SASPRLAGEETQY
TRBV20-1	SASRPRGRVGTDTQY
TRBV20-1	SARDGGPRRQGYGYT
TRBV5-5	ASSTVTGMETQY
TRBV4-3	ASSPGPPWGELF
TRBV29-1	SVEVAHGGPLAKNIQY
TRBV29-1	SVELREGGEKLF
TRBV7-3	ASSVQGFTGELF
TRBV10-3	AIKKGGGTNTEAF
TRBV7-9	ASSFQGRPTGELF
TRBV5-1	ASSSRVVNTEAF
TRBV29-1	SASLSMNTEAF
TRBV5-1	ASSSFRDNYGYT